These T cell receptor beta chains were read from a single sample in a study of follicular helper T cells after annual influenza vaccination. Sequencing was performed with immunoSEQ multiplex PCR; in TCRdb, only in-frame clones are kept and a portion is missing. The sample yields approximately 30,000 clones, 65% to 85% seen once. The source material was CXCR5+ CD38- circulating T follicular helper cells from blood, sampled on the day of influenza vaccination. These receptors all come from an adult who received the influenza vaccine. CDR3s include the opening cysteine and the closing phenylalanine or tryptophan. The order of the fields is V gene, D gene, clone size, J gene, CDR3 protein, CDR3 DNA. A D gene is named only where the DNA matches it firmly. Clone size is given for some rows only: seen once, a few or many times, or a class if the clone is expanded.

V gene: TRBV7-9; D gene: TRBD1; clone size: -; J gene: TRBJ1-4; CDR3 protein: CASSLKDRANEKLFF; CDR3 DNA: TGTGCCAGCAGCTTAAAGGACAGGGCTAATGAAAAACTGTTTTTT
V gene: TRBV11-2; D gene: TRBD1; clone size: -; J gene: TRBJ2-7; CDR3 protein: CASSSPGQGGRQYF; CDR3 DNA: TGTGCCAGCAGCTCTCCGGGACAGGGCGGTAGGCAGTACTTC
V gene: TRBV13; D gene: TRBD2; clone size: -; J gene: TRBJ2-7; CDR3 protein: CASSLGGRRKRGNYEQYF; CDR3 DNA: TGTGCCAGCAGCTTAGGGGGGAGGAGGAAGCGGGGGAACTACGAGCAGTACTTC
V gene: TRBV7-9; D gene: TRBD1; clone size: -; J gene: TRBJ1-2; CDR3 protein: CASSLGQGAIDYGYTF; CDR3 DNA: TGTGCCAGCAGCTTAGGGCAGGGGGCGATTGACTATGGCTACACCTTC
V gene: TRBV19; D gene: -; clone size: -; J gene: TRBJ2-3; CDR3 protein: CATSFGQQVTDTQYF; CDR3 DNA: TGTGCCACATCTTTTGGACAGCAAGTCACAGATACGCAGTATTTT
V gene: TRBV7-9; D gene: TRBD1; clone size: -; J gene: TRBJ1-2; CDR3 protein: CASSLAQGYGYTF; CDR3 DNA: TGTGCCAGCAGCTTAGCACAGGGGTATGGCTACACCTTC
V gene: TRBV7-9; D gene: -; clone size: -; J gene: TRBJ1-1; CDR3 protein: CASSTQRTEAFF; CDR3 DNA: TGTGCCAGCAGCACTCAGAGGACTGAAGCTTTCTTT
V gene: TRBV11-2; D gene: -; clone size: -; J gene: TRBJ1-3; CDR3 protein: CASSLDRGYGNTIYF; CDR3 DNA: TGCGCCAGCAGCTTAGATCGGGGGTACGGAAACACCATATATTTT
V gene: TRBV5-4; D gene: -; clone size: -; J gene: TRBJ2-1; CDR3 protein: CASTQGGYSYNEQFF; CDR3 DNA: TGTGCCAGCACCCAAGGGGGTTACTCCTACAATGAGCAGTTCTTC
V gene: TRBV2; D gene: -; clone size: -; J gene: TRBJ2-5; CDR3 protein: CASSPPGLRWETQYF; CDR3 DNA: TGTGCCAGCAGCCCCCCGGGACTCAGGTGGGAGACCCAGTACTTC
V gene: TRBV5-1; D gene: TRBD1; clone size: few; J gene: TRBJ2-3; CDR3 protein: CASSGGTGASTDTQYF; CDR3 DNA: TGCGCCAGCAGCGGCGGGACAGGGGCTAGCACAGATACGCAGTATTTT
V gene: TRBV6-4; D gene: TRBD2; clone size: -; J gene: TRBJ2-1; CDR3 protein: CASSPQAGGPYNEQFF; CDR3 DNA: TGTGCCAGCAGTCCTCAGGCGGGGGGACCATACAATGAGCAGTTCTTC
V gene: TRBV7-8; D gene: -; clone size: -; J gene: TRBJ2-7; CDR3 protein: CASSLWGGSYEQYF; CDR3 DNA: TGTGCCAGCAGCTTATGGGGAGGTTCCTACGAGCAGTACTTC
V gene: TRBV10-3; D gene: -; clone size: -; J gene: TRBJ1-1; CDR3 protein: CAISGVGAAFF; CDR3 DNA: TGTGCCATCAGCGGGGTGGGGGCAGCTTTCTTT
V gene: TRBV2; D gene: -; clone size: -; J gene: TRBJ1-3; CDR3 protein: CASRGGSPGNTIYF; CDR3 DNA: TGTGCCAGCAGGGGGGGGAGCCCTGGAAACACCATATATTTT
V gene: TRBV6-6; D gene: -; clone size: -; J gene: TRBJ1-1; CDR3 protein: CASRYGQPTEAFF; CDR3 DNA: TGTGCCAGCAGATATGGACAGCCCACTGAAGCTTTCTTT
V gene: TRBV5-1; D gene: -; clone size: -; J gene: TRBJ1-1; CDR3 protein: CASSPGASRDNTEAFF; CDR3 DNA: TGCGCCAGCAGCCCTGGGGCATCGAGAGATAACACTGAAGCTTTCTTT
V gene: TRBV28; D gene: -; clone size: -; J gene: TRBJ1-3; CDR3 protein: CASSFSGLNSGNTIYF; CDR3 DNA: TGTGCCAGCAGTTTTTCCGGACTAAACTCTGGAAACACCATATATTTT
V gene: TRBV30; D gene: -; clone size: -; J gene: TRBJ1-2; CDR3 protein: CAWSPQGYGYTF; CDR3 DNA: TGTGCCTGGAGTCCACAGGGCTATGGCTACACCTTC
V gene: TRBV6-6; D gene: -; clone size: few; J gene: TRBJ1-3; CDR3 protein: CASSPGLTHTRNTIYF; CDR3 DNA: TGTGCCAGCAGTCCCGGTCTTACCCATACCAGAAACACCATATATTTT
V gene: TRBV5-1; D gene: -; clone size: once; J gene: TRBJ2-7; CDR3 protein: CASSLRGNSYEQYF; CDR3 DNA: TGCGCCAGCAGCTTGAGGGGAAACTCCTACGAGCAGTACTTC
V gene: TRBV7-3; D gene: TRBD1; clone size: -; J gene: TRBJ2-3; CDR3 protein: CASSLRQGSTDTQYF; CDR3 DNA: TGTGCCAGCAGCCTTAGACAGGGGTCGACAGATACGCAGTATTTT